Sequencing of this T cell receptor (beta chain) was carried out in a study of shared clonotypes between healthy human individuals. Donors comprised healthy HIV-negative adults lacking recent acute infections or vaccinations. Those who donated, Caucasian adults without exception, all lived in Nashville, Tennessee. V was pared by 4 bases and J by 1 base, with 11 bases between. The CDR3 sequence is 14 residues long. The V gene's germline CDR1 is SGHRS and CDR2 YFSETQ. Ten immunoSEQ deep assay plates served to sequence unsorted PBMC DNA. The repertoire was sequenced with immunoSEQ multiplex PCR; TCRdb's copy has only in-frame clones and lacks some. The sample has nearly 500,000 clones; about 82% are singletons.

The sequence was collected from a woman in her thirties or forties in good health. Some clones in this sample may be carry-over from other donors' samples. The sequenced sample was PBMCs. The chain couples TRBV5-1 to TRBJ1-2; D might be TRBD1 (6 bases). CDR3 protein: CASSPRGYNYGYTF. As DNA, the CDR3 is TGCGCCAGCAGCCCCAGGGGATATAACTATGGCTACACCTTC.